This T cell receptor beta chain originates from a study of T cells after yellow fever vaccination. Findings and limits, study-wide: Peaking faster, on day 5 versus 15, the secondary response was nonetheless weaker.

There are many counts of this clonotype. There are 13 residues in the CDR3. Trimming at V came to 5 bases and at J to 2 bases, leaving 2 bases not matched to a gene. Germline values: CDR1 SGHTA, CDR2 FQGNSA. TCRdb called the 5' RACE reads again in MiXCR, with one record for every CDR3 protein. The sample includes approximately 32,000 distinct CDR3 sequences, less than 8.5% of them seen just once. V is TRBV7-2 and J is TRBJ2-5; TRBD2 matches 7 bases. This specimen was PBMCs, either bulk or a sorted T-cell subset (CD4+, CD8+, memory, or dextramer-sorted; not recorded which), taken on the day of the first yellow fever vaccination. The TCR was taken from a man between 18 and 35 years old who received the YFV17D yellow fever vaccine. In DNA form, the CDR3 reads TGTGCCAGCAGCCTGCGGGAGCAAGAGACCCAGTACTTC. It codes for CASSLREQETQYF. Based on the CDR3 plus reference TRBV7-2 and TRBJ2-5, the full variable domain is GAGVSQSPSNKVTEKGKDVELRCDPISGHTALYWYRQSLGQGLEFLIYFQGNSAPDKSGLPSDRFSAERTGGSVSTLTIQRTQQEDSAVYLCASSLREQETQYFGPGTRLLVL.